The entry below describes one T cell receptor beta chain. The antigen is not known. This entry belongs to a study of cytomegalovirus exposure and HLA in healthy donors. Profiling relied on immunoSEQ multiplex PCR, and the TCRdb table lists in-frame clones only, not all of them. The sample yields about 180,000 clones, roughly 85% seen once. Study results and limitations: Rare TCR sequences dominated, though some public TCRs recurred in many donors. The study flagged some 170 TCR beta chains as cytomegalovirus-associated.

The CDR3 consists of 13 residues. Germline CDR1 MGHRA, CDR2 YSYEKL. V was pared by 4 bases and J by 8 bases, with 14 bases between. The J gene is TRBJ1-2, the V gene TRBV4-1, with D maybe TRBD1 (6 bases). The sequence derives from a man aged 18-30 years in good health and CMV-seropositive. The source material was PBMCs. CDR3: CASSRQDQGGYTF. DNA of the CDR3: TGCGCCAGCAGCCGGCAGGACCAGGGGGGCTACACCTTC.